Included here is one TCR beta chain sequence, with context. Antigen unknown. 5'RACE template switching built TCR beta cDNA with unique molecular identifiers. TCRdb reworked the 5' RACE reads into one entry per CDR3 protein, no DNA. The table lists roughly 120,000 distinct CDR3 sequences. CDR1 MNHEY and CDR2 SMNVEV come from the germline V gene (reference sequence). CDR3 size: 12 residues. This sample was taken from a study of T cells expressing NK-cell markers. Turning to the study itself: Sorted CD3+CD56+NKG2C+, CD3+CD56+NKG2C- and CD3+CD56-NKG2C+ T-cell subsets were beta-chain profiled.

Overall study results and limits: Over 5 donors had dominant NKG2C+ clonotypes that comprised roughly 1.0-8% of their CD8+ T cells. Nothing established the HCMV specificity of expanded NKG2C+ T cell clones.

Source material: blood T cells: a sorted CD56 or NKG2C T cell subset, CD4+ or CD8+ T cells, or bulk PBMC T cells (not recorded which). The receptor's source is a woman aged 18-70 years in good health. This sequence joins TRBV27 and TRBJ2-1; TCRdb's D call of TRBD1 is untestable without DNA. The CDR3 sequence: CASSLGLGQQFF.